A selection of T cell receptor beta chains follows, all from one sample in a study of beta chain features in type 1 diabetes. Data came from immunoSEQ multiplex PCR; TCRdb stores just in-frame clones and leaves some out. Found here are roughly 250,000 clones, over 8.5% of them singletons; the top ten hold 0.034%. The specimen sequenced was naive CD4+ T cells from blood. The source is a woman aged 18-29 years in good health. CDR3s include the opening cysteine and the closing phenylalanine or tryptophan. Fields, in order: clone size, V gene, J gene, D gene, CDR3 DNA, CDR3 protein. A D gene is named only where the DNA matches it firmly. Where a row states a size, it is once, few, many or the class of an expanded clone; other rows omit it.

clone size: NA; V gene: TRBV18; J gene: TRBJ1-1; D gene: TRBD1; CDR3 DNA: TGTGCCAGCTCAGCTTTACAGGGGGCCGGCACTGAAGCTTTCTTT; CDR3 protein: CASSALQGAGTEAFF
clone size: NA; V gene: TRBV5-1; J gene: TRBJ2-5; D gene: TRBD2; CDR3 DNA: TGCGCCAGCAGCGCCGCTAGAGCGGGAAGTCCGGGTAACCGTGAGACCCAGTACTTC; CDR3 protein: CASSAARAGSPGNRETQYF
clone size: few; V gene: TRBV6-6; J gene: TRBJ1-5; D gene: NA; CDR3 DNA: TGTGCCAGCAGTATTCAACCCGAGGTGGAGCCCCAGCATTTT; CDR3 protein: CASSIQPEVEPQHF
clone size: NA; V gene: TRBV6-5; J gene: TRBJ2-7; D gene: NA; CDR3 DNA: TGTGCCAGCAGTTACGGCAGGGCGCTTCCCTACGAGCAGTACTTC; CDR3 protein: CASSYGRALPYEQYF
clone size: few; V gene: TRBV4-1; J gene: TRBJ1-3; D gene: NA; CDR3 DNA: TGCGCCAGCAGCCAGGAGACAGGTCCGTTCTCTGGAAACACCATATATTTT; CDR3 protein: CASSQETGPFSGNTIYF
clone size: few; V gene: TRBV6-1; J gene: TRBJ2-7; D gene: NA; CDR3 DNA: TGTGCCAGCACGGGGAATCGTGTCGAGCAGTACTTC; CDR3 protein: CASTGNRVEQYF
clone size: few; V gene: TRBV6-1; J gene: TRBJ2-5; D gene: NA; CDR3 DNA: TGTGCCAGCAGTGATTTGGGGCTGAGAGGCCAAGAGACCCAGTACTTC; CDR3 protein: CASSDLGLRGQETQYF
clone size: NA; V gene: TRBV10-3; J gene: TRBJ1-2; D gene: TRBD1; CDR3 DNA: TGTGCCATCAGTGAGATACAGGGGGCTGGGAGCTACACCTTC; CDR3 protein: CAISEIQGAGSYTF
clone size: NA; V gene: TRBV9; J gene: TRBJ2-1; D gene: NA; CDR3 DNA: TGTGCCGGTAGCGGAGGGAGCTCCTACAATGAGCAGTTCTTC; CDR3 protein: CAGSGGSSYNEQFF
clone size: NA; V gene: TRBV6-5; J gene: TRBJ1-5; D gene: TRBD1; CDR3 DNA: TGTGCCAGCAGTCCAAGGACAGGGAACAATCAGCCCCAGCATTTT; CDR3 protein: CASSPRTGNNQPQHF
clone size: few; V gene: TRBV28; J gene: TRBJ2-2; D gene: NA; CDR3 DNA: TGTGCCACATTGTACAGGATCACCGGGGAGCTGTTTTTT; CDR3 protein: CATLYRITGELFF
clone size: few; V gene: TRBV6-6; J gene: TRBJ2-7; D gene: TRBD2; CDR3 DNA: TGTGCCAGCAGTTACGTCAGGACTAGTCACGAGCAGTACTTC; CDR3 protein: CASSYVRTSHEQYF
clone size: NA; V gene: TRBV19; J gene: TRBJ1-2; D gene: NA; CDR3 DNA: TGTGCCAGTAGTACGGACGGGATTAACTATGGCTACACCTTC; CDR3 protein: CASSTDGINYGYTF
clone size: few; V gene: TRBV27; J gene: TRBJ2-3; D gene: TRBD1; CDR3 DNA: TGTGCCAGCAGCCGCAAATGGGTCAGGGGGCGAGGAGATACGCAGTATTTT; CDR3 protein: CASSRKWVRGRGDTQYF
clone size: NA; V gene: TRBV6-1; J gene: TRBJ2-2; D gene: TRBD2; CDR3 DNA: TGTGCCAGCAGTGAGTGGCGGGAGGTGATCGGGGAGCTGTTTTTT; CDR3 protein: CASSEWREVIGELFF
clone size: NA; V gene: TRBV6-6; J gene: TRBJ1-4; D gene: TRBD1; CDR3 DNA: TGTGCTGTGGGACAGGGGGCGGAAAAACTGTTTTTT; CDR3 protein: CAVGQGAEKLFF
clone size: few; V gene: TRBV7-2; J gene: TRBJ2-5; D gene: TRBD1; CDR3 DNA: TGTGCCAGCAGCTTAGCCCCACAGGGGGCCCTCCAAGAGACCCAGTACTTC; CDR3 protein: CASSLAPQGALQETQYF
clone size: NA; V gene: TRBV27; J gene: TRBJ2-2; D gene: NA; CDR3 DNA: TGTGCCAGCAACAACCCCAGGGACACCGGGGAGCTGTTTTTT; CDR3 protein: CASNNPRDTGELFF
clone size: few; V gene: TRBV2; J gene: TRBJ2-1; D gene: NA; CDR3 DNA: TGTGCCAGCAGTGAAACCCATCCTACCGGGAGCCCTATCTTCTTC; CDR3 protein: CASSETHPTGSPIFF
clone size: NA; V gene: TRBV25-1; J gene: TRBJ2-3; D gene: TRBD2; CDR3 DNA: TGTGCCAGCAGTGAATTGACTAGCGGGGGGGCCAATACGCAGTATTTT; CDR3 protein: CASSELTSGGANTQYF
clone size: few; V gene: TRBV6-1; J gene: TRBJ1-2; D gene: NA; CDR3 DNA: TGTGCCAGCAGTTCCCCCTCGAGGGGAGGGTATGGCTACACCTTC; CDR3 protein: CASSSPSRGGYGYTF
clone size: NA; V gene: TRBV30; J gene: TRBJ1-1; D gene: NA; CDR3 DNA: TGTGCCTGGAACGACGGGGTGAACACTGAAGCTTTCTTT; CDR3 protein: CAWNDGVNTEAFF
clone size: NA; V gene: TRBV6-5; J gene: TRBJ2-7; D gene: NA; CDR3 DNA: TGTGCCAGCAGTTACACCCAGGACTTATACGAGCAGTACTTC; CDR3 protein: CASSYTQDLYEQYF
clone size: NA; V gene: TRBV29-1; J gene: TRBJ1-1; D gene: NA; CDR3 DNA: TGCAGCGTTGTGGCGGGGACCGAAGCTTTCTTT; CDR3 protein: CSVVAGTEAFF
clone size: NA; V gene: TRBV30; J gene: TRBJ2-1; D gene: TRBD2; CDR3 DNA: TGTGCCTGGAGTGGGAGACTAGCGGGGACGGACTCAAGCTCCTACAATGAGCAGTTCTTC; CDR3 protein: CAWSGRLAGTDSSSYNEQFF
clone size: NA; V gene: TRBV5-1; J gene: TRBJ2-2; D gene: TRBD1; CDR3 DNA: TGCGCCAGCAGTCGGGACAGGGGCTACACCGGGGAGCTGTTTTTT; CDR3 protein: CASSRDRGYTGELFF
clone size: NA; V gene: TRBV7-8; J gene: TRBJ2-1; D gene: TRBD2; CDR3 DNA: TGTGCCAGCAGCTTAGTTCGCGCGGGGGGTTCCTACAATGAGCAGTTCTTC; CDR3 protein: CASSLVRAGGSYNEQFF
clone size: few; V gene: TRBV28; J gene: TRBJ2-4; D gene: NA; CDR3 DNA: TGTGCCAGCATTTCCGGCGGGTCGGAAAACATTCAGTACTTC; CDR3 protein: CASISGGSENIQYF
clone size: few; V gene: TRBV11-2; J gene: TRBJ1-2; D gene: NA; CDR3 DNA: TGTGCCAGCAGCTCCGTGAGGGGGGGCAACTATGGCTACACCTTC; CDR3 protein: CASSSVRGGNYGYTF
clone size: once; V gene: TRBV4-1; J gene: TRBJ1-4; D gene: TRBD1; CDR3 DNA: TGCGCCAGCAGCCCCCCCGGACAGGGCCTTATGGATGAAAAACTGTTTTTT; CDR3 protein: CASSPPGQGLMDEKLFF
clone size: few; V gene: TRBV7-9; J gene: TRBJ2-1; D gene: NA; CDR3 DNA: TGTGCCAGCACCGCCGCGGTGGCTCACAATGAGCAGTTCTTC; CDR3 protein: CASTAAVAHNEQFF